One and the same sample provided the 25 T cell receptor beta chains below, sequenced in a study of T cells in women clearing cervical HPV infection. Using immunoSEQ multiplex PCR, the repertoire was profiled, and TCRdb retains in-frame clones only, with some absent. The sample includes some 46,000 clones. The sample comprised blood buffy coat. Every receptor here comes from a woman between 18 and 70 years old with a cervical HPV16 infection that either progressed to CIN3+ or cleared (not recorded which).

Points on this clone: The read ends 3 residues shy of where the CDR3 ends; the end is completed using the germline J gene. The V call is TRBV5-1, the J call TRBJ1-5, with D perhaps matching TRBD1 (5 bases). Trimming left V 4 bases short and J 5 bases short, with 13 bases between. Germline V gene data show CDR1 as SGHRS and CDR2 as YFSETQ. The CDR3 contains 14 residues. CDR3 protein: CASSTQSGDQPQHF. CDR3 DNA (partial): TGCGCCAGCAGCACACAATCGGGGGATCAGCCC.

Concerning this clone itself: The read is 3 residues too short to cover the CDR3 end, so that end is filled in from the germline J gene. This chain links TRBV19 with TRBJ2-7, with 9 bases matching TRBD1. The junction had 8 bases not matched to a gene; V was cut back by 5 bases and J by 3 bases. Germline CDR1 and CDR2: LNHDA and SQIVND (reference sequence). The CDR3 has 15 residues. CDR3 in amino acids: CASSPGQGRFYEQYF. CDR3 DNA (partial): TGTGCCAGTAGTCCTGGACAGGGGCGATTCTACGAG.

With regard to this clone: The CDR3 extends 3 residues past the end of the read, so its final part is completed from the germline J gene. The chain joins TRBV29-1 to TRBJ2-2; D gene uncertain. Germline CDR1 is SQVTM and CDR2 is ANQGSEA. There are 11 residues in the CDR3. CDR3 sequence: CSVEEGEKLFF. The covered CDR3 bases are TGCAGCGTTGAAGAGGGCGAAAAG.

On this clone itself: Read sequence stops 3 residues before the CDR3 end, and the germline J gene provides the missing end. V and J are TRBV19 and TRBJ2-3; maybe TRBD1 (7 bases). The CDR3 has 14 amino acids. Trimming took off 3 bases at V and 6 bases at J, with 13 bases between the two ends. CDR1 LNHDA and CDR2 SQIVND come from the germline V gene (reference sequence). This chain's CDR3 is CASSMFRGADTQYF. Incomplete CDR3 DNA: TGTGCCAGTAGTATGTTCAGGGGGGCCGATACG.

As for this clone: The read terminates 3 residues ahead of where the CDR3 ends, so the germline J gene completes it. The J gene is TRBJ2-2, the V gene TRBV30, with D unresolved. The CDR3 runs to 15 residues. The germline V gene has CDR1 GTSNPN and CDR2 SVGIG (reference sequence). CDR3 bases read: TGTGCCTGGAGGAAAATAAGCGCAACTAATGAAAAG. It translates to CAWRKISATNEK. The full CDR3 protein is CAWRKISATNEKLFF.

To note about this clone: The read terminates 3 residues ahead of where the CDR3 ends, so the germline J gene completes it. Other DNA sequences from this sample encode an identical CDR3 as well. This chain connects TRBV7-3 to TRBJ1-2; D perhaps matches TRBD1 (6 bases). Germline V gene sequence: CDR1 SGHTA, CDR2 FQGTGA. The CDR3 has 15 amino acids. CDR3 DNA (partial): TGTGCCAGCTCAATTGGGATGGGCAGGGGAGAGGGC. As protein: CASSIGMGRGEG. From start to end, the CDR3 is CASSIGMGRGEGYTF. The variable domain in full, completed from reference TRBV7-3 and TRBJ1-2, reads GAGVSQTPSNKVTEKGKYVELRCDPISGHTALYWYRQSLGQGPEFLIYFQGTGAADDSGLPNDRFFAVRPEGSVSTLKIQRTERGDSAVYLCASSIGMGRGEGYTFGSGTRLTVV.

Regarding this clone: The sequence runs out 3 residues before the end of the CDR3; the remainder is reconstructed from the germline J gene. The chain uses TRBV30 and TRBJ1-2, with TRBD1 identical over 10 bases. CDR1 and CDR2 from the germline V gene are GTSNPN and SVGIG (reference sequence). The CDR3 totals 18 residues. With 2 bases clipped from V and 0 bases from J, the junction kept 12 bases outside the gene matches. The part of the CDR3 DNA that was read is TGTGCCTGGAGTACGGCGCGGGGGGGACAGGGGCCTAACTATGGC. Protein product: CAWSTARGGQGPNYG. Given in full, the CDR3 is CAWSTARGGQGPNYGYTF.

With regard to this clone: The read ends 3 residues before the CDR3 terminus; that terminus is restored from the germline J gene. The genes are TRBV18 and TRBJ2-5; possibly TRBD1 for D (7 bases). The V gene's germline CDR1 is KGHSH and CDR2 LQKENI. V was cut by 6 bases and J by 1 base, with 18 bases left in between. The CDR3 totals 16 residues. The CDR3 bases that were read are TGTGCCAGCTCCCTCAGGGGGGCGTTAGCCCAAGAGACC. Residues: CASSLRGALAQET. The entire CDR3 reads CASSLRGALAQETQYF.

Worth noting for this clone: The observed sequence ends 3 residues before the CDR3 terminus, with the missing tail filled in from the germline J gene. This chain uses TRBV29-1 with TRBJ2-5; D ambiguous. This CDR3 is 11 amino acids long. The germline V gene encodes CDR1 SQVTM and CDR2 ANQGSEA. V lost 6 bases to trimming and J lost 4 bases, with 9 bases between them. CDR3 DNA (partial): TGCAGCGTGGGCCCGACAGAGACC. Translating gives CSVGPTET. The CDR3 as a whole reads CSVGPTETQYF. Full variable domain (rest looked up from reference TRBV29-1 and TRBJ2-5): SAVISQKPSRDICQRGTSLTIQCQVDSQVTMMFWYRQQPGQSLTLIATANQGSEATYESGFVIDKFPISRPNLTFSTLTVSNMSPEDSSIYLCSVGPTETQYFGPGTRLLVL.

The CDR3 spells CASSKQGNTGELFF. The DNA read from the CDR3 is TGTGCCAGCAGCAAACAGGGGAACACCGGGGAG. This chain links TRBV11-3 with TRBJ2-2, with D possibly being TRBD1 (6 bases). The read gets to within 3 residues of the CDR3 end, and the germline J gene fills in the rest. The germline V gene has CDR1 SGHNT and CDR2 YENEEA. CDR3 length: 14 amino acids. Trimming shortened V by 5 bases and J by 1 base, and 8 bases separated the two germline ends.

CDR3 in amino acids: CSAGPLERGFGMDTQYF. The sequenced CDR3 bases are TGCAGTGCTGGCCCCCTCGAGCGGGGGTTTGGTATGGATACG. This rearrangement joins TRBV20-1 to TRBJ2-3; 8 bases line up with TRBD2. Coverage ceases 3 residues before the CDR3 finishes, and the germline J gene fills in the end. V dropped 5 bases and J dropped 6; count of bases not matched to a gene: 19. This CDR3 has 17 amino acids. Per the germline V gene, CDR1 is DFQATT and CDR2 is SNEGSKA (reference sequence).

This clone is labeled medium-sized based on frequency. The read finishes 3 residues shy of the CDR3 end, and the germline J gene is used to complete it. The chain uses TRBV9 and TRBJ1-1; D call uncertain. CDR1 SGDLS and CDR2 YYNGEE come from the germline V gene. The CDR3 sequence is 13 residues long. Trimming shortened V by 0 bases and J by 3 bases, and 6 bases separated the two germline ends. The CDR3: CASSVAGDTEAFF. The CDR3 bases that were read are TGTGCCAGCAGCGTAGCCGGGGACACTGAA.

On this clone: An end of the junction differs from the germline gene, which may be a read error. The read comes to an end 3 residues before the CDR3 does, leaving the germline J gene to fill in the end. The sample has other DNA sequences that encode this CDR3 too. This rearrangement joins TRBV2 to TRBJ1-3; perhaps TRBD1 as D (6 bases). The CDR3 runs to 15 residues. CDR1 and CDR2 from the germline V gene are SNHLY and FYNNEI. The CDR3 DNA, read in part, is TGTGCCAGCAGTGAAGAGGGGGTCTCTGGAAACACG. Encoded protein: CASSEEGVSGNT. The full CDR3 protein is CASSEEGVSGNTIYF.

Comments on this clone: The CDR3 end falls 3 residues outside the read, so it is completed with the germline J gene. V is TRBV20-1 and J is TRBJ2-3, with a possible D match to TRBD2 (5 bases). Germline lookup yields CDR1 DFQATT and CDR2 SNEGSKA (reference sequence). The ends were cut back, 1 base at V and 2 bases at J, with 19 bases in the middle. This CDR3 has 17 residues. Partial CDR3 DNA: TGCAGTGCTAGAGGCCCTCCGACTACGACGGCCACAGATACG. Its protein product is CSARGPPTTTATDT. The whole CDR3 reads CSARGPPTTTATDTQYF.

The DNA read from the CDR3 is TGTGCCAGCAGCCAAGGCCGGGGGACC. Translation gives CASSQGRGT. The entire CDR3 reads CASSQGRGTLHF. The V gene is TRBV14, the J gene TRBJ1-6, with D possibly being TRBD1 (5 bases). The CDR3 end falls 3 residues outside the read, so it is completed with the germline J gene. The germline CDR1 and CDR2 sequences are SGHDN and FVKESK. The CDR3 covers 12 residues.

For this clone: The CDR3 is cut off 3 residues early in the read; its end comes from the germline J gene. The chain recombines TRBV30 with TRBJ1-1; D may be TRBD1 (6 bases). Germline V gene sequence: CDR1 GTSNPN, CDR2 SVGIG (reference sequence). Trimming took off 2 bases at V and 7 bases at J, with 11 bases between the two ends. The CDR3 has 12 amino acids. CDR3 DNA (partial): TGTGCCTGGAGTAGGGCAGGGGTTGAA. Amino acid sequence: CAWSRAGVE. The full CDR3 sequence reads CAWSRAGVEAFF.

With regard to this clone: The missing CDR3 end, 3 residues past where the read stops, is filled in from the germline J gene. The chain combines TRBV29-1 with TRBJ2-4; 7 bases line up with TRBD1. The CDR3 has 17 residues. Germline CDR1 is SQVTM and CDR2 is ANQGSEA. CDR3 DNA (partial): TGCAGCGTTGTGTGGGGAGACAGGGTTGAGGTTGGGCAGCCT. It codes for CSVVWGDRVEVGQP. The entire CDR3 protein is CSVVWGDRVEVGQPQYF.

As for this clone: The CDR3 end lies 3 residues beyond the end of the read and is filled in from the germline J gene. The J gene is TRBJ2-1, the V gene TRBV19; 9 nucleotides agree with TRBD1. The V gene end was trimmed by 6 bases and the J gene end by 4 bases; junction bases not matched to a gene: 7. CDR1 LNHDA and CDR2 SQIVND come from the germline V gene (reference sequence). The CDR3 runs to 15 residues. The sequenced CDR3 bases are TGTGCCAGTAGGGCCGACAGGGGGGGATACAATGAG. Amino acid sequence: CASRADRGGYNE. The CDR3 reads in full as CASRADRGGYNEQFF.

Concerning this clone itself: Read coverage stops 3 residues before the CDR3 terminus; the germline J gene supplies the remainder. The chain joins TRBV2 to TRBJ2-3, with 7 bases aligning to TRBD2. J gave up 3 bases and V 5 bases, and 11 bases lay outside the gene matches. The CDR3 has 16 amino acids. From germline, CDR1 is SNHLY and CDR2 FYNNEI. CDR3 protein: CASSPVGGSPTDTQYF. Incomplete CDR3 DNA: TGTGCCAGCAGTCCTGTCGGCGGGAGCCCAACAGATACG.

For this clone: The CDR3 is cut off 3 residues early in the read; its end comes from the germline J gene. The chain joins TRBV6-2 or TRBV6-3 to TRBJ1-2; 7 bases are a match to TRBD1. This CDR3 is 16 amino acids long. The junction had 10 bases not matched to a gene; V was cut back by 6 bases and J by 0 bases. CDR1 MNHEY and CDR2 SVGEGT come from the germline V gene. The covered CDR3 bases are TGTGCCAGCAGAACGCCTCGGGACAGTTCTAACTATGGC. It is translated as CASRTPRDSSNYG. The complete CDR3 sequence is CASRTPRDSSNYGYTF.

About this clone: With the read ending 3 residues before the CDR3 end, the germline J gene is used to fill in that end. This sequence joins TRBV5-1 and TRBJ1-6; 8 nucleotides match TRBD1. With 4 bases clipped from V and 8 bases from J, the junction kept 5 bases outside the gene matches. CDR1 and CDR2 (germline): SGHRS, YFSETQ. This CDR3 spans 14 amino acids. The covered CDR3 bases are TGCGCCAGCAGCCGGACAGGGAAAGATTCACCC. It encodes CASSRTGKDSP. The full-length CDR3 reads as CASSRTGKDSPLHF.

The part of the CDR3 DNA that was read is TGTGCCTGGAGTGCAGAGGTGATAAAGGGAAACACC. Amino acid sequence: CAWSAEVIKGNT. The CDR3 as a whole reads CAWSAEVIKGNTIYF. The V and J genes are TRBV30 and TRBJ1-3; D remains unclear. The DNA ends 3 residues before the CDR3 does, and the rest of the CDR3 is filled in from the germline J gene. V was shortened by 1 base and J by 4 bases, with 14 bases between the two germline ends. Germline V lookup: CDR1 GTSNPN, CDR2 SVGIG (reference sequence). The CDR3 runs 15 residues.

As regards this clone: The CDR3 end lies 3 residues beyond the end of the read and is filled in from the germline J gene. The gene calls are TRBV5-3 and TRBJ1-4, with TRBD1 as a possible D gene (5 bases). TRBV5-3 is an open reading frame whose function is uncertain. This CDR3 is built from 15 residues. The chain's CDR3 is CARSLLNSGANVLFF. The CDR3 bases that were read are TGTGCCAGAAGCTTACTGAACTCTGGGGCCAACGTA.

As for this clone: The read ends 3 residues shy of where the CDR3 ends; the end is completed using the germline J gene. V and J are TRBV7-6 and TRBJ2-5, with D perhaps matching TRBD2 (5 bases). The CDR3 has 14 residues. Germline V gene lookup returns CDR1 SGHVS and CDR2 FNYEAQ. Trimming cost V 1 base and J 3 bases, with 9 bases left between them. The sequenced CDR3 bases are TGTGCCAGCAGCTTAGTAGACTACAAAGAGACC. Its protein is CASSLVDYKET. The full CDR3 protein is CASSLVDYKETQYF.

Concerning this clone itself: The sequenced fragment ends 3 residues before the CDR3 boundary, so the rest is inferred from the germline J gene. V and J are TRBV13 and TRBJ1-2; tentatively, D is TRBD1 (6 bases). CDR1 is PRHDT, CDR2 FYEKMQ, per germline (reference sequence). The CDR3 extends over 17 amino acids. This CDR3 is CASSLKGGLAGSSVYTF. Partial CDR3 DNA: TGTGCCAGCAGCTTAAAGGGGGGACTAGCGGGTTCCAGTGTC.